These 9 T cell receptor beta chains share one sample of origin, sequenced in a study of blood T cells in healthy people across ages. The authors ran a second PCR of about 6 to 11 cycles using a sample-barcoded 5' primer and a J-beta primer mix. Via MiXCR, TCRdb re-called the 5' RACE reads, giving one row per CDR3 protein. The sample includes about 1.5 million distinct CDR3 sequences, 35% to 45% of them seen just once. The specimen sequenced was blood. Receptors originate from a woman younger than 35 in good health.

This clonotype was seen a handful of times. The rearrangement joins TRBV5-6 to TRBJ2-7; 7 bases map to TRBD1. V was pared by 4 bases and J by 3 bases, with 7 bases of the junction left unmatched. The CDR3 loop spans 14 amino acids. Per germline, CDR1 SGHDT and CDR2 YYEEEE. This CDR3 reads CASSPPTGFYEQYF. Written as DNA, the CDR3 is TGTGCCAGCAGCCCTCCGACAGGGTTCTACGAGCAGTACTTC.

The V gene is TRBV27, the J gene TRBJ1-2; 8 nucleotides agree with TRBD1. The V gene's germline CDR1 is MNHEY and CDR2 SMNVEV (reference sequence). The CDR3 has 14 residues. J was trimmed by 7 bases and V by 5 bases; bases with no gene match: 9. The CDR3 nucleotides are TGTGCCAGCAGTCTAATGCAGGGGGCCTCTGGCTACACCTTC. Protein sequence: CASSLMQGASGYTF.

The DNA for the CDR3 is TGTGCCACTAGGCGGGGATGGTCCTACGAGCAGTACTTC. Its translation is CATRRGWSYEQYF. This chain joins TRBV6-5 and TRBJ2-7; a possible D gene is TRBD2 (6 bases). Trimming pared 10 bases from V and 1 base from J, leaving 14 bases between. Germline V lookup: CDR1 MNHEY, CDR2 SVGAGI. This CDR3 comprises 13 residues.

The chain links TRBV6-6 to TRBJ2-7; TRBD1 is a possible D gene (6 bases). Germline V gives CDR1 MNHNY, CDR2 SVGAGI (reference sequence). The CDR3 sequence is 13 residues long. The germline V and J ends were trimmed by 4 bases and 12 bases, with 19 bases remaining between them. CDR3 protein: CASSFGQPTSTYF. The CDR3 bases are TGTGCCAGCAGTTTTGGACAGCCTACGAGCACGTACTTC.

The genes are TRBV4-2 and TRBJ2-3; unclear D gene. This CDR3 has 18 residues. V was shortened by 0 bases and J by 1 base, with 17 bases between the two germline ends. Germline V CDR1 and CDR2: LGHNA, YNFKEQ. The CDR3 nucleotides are TGTGCCAGCAGCCAAGATGTCGTGTCGCACCCTGGCACAGATACGCAGTATTTT. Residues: CASSQDVVSHPGTDTQYF.

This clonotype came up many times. Here the CDR3 reads CASSQTRVNYGYTF. DNA of the CDR3: TGCGCCAGCAGCCAGACTAGGGTGAACTATGGCTACACCTTC. The rearrangement links TRBV4-1 to TRBJ1-2; no definite D call. V was clipped by 3 bases and J by 2 bases, with 10 bases between them. From germline, CDR1 is MGHRA and CDR2 YSYEKL. This CDR3 region has 14 residues.

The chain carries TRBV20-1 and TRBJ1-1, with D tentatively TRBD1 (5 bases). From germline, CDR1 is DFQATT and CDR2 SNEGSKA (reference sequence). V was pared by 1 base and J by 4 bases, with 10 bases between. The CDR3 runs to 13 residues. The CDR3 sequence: CSARVPGSTEAFF. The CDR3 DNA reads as TGCAGTGCTAGAGTCCCAGGGAGCACTGAAGCTTTCTTT.

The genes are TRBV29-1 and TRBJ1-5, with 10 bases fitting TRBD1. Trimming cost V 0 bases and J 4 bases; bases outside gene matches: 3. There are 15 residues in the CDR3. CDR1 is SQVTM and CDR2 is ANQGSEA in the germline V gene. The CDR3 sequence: CSVEEKDRGNQPQHF. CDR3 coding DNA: TGCAGCGTTGAAGAGAAGGACAGGGGGAATCAGCCCCAGCATTTT.

Here the CDR3 DNA reads TGTGCCAGCAGCAAAAGACAGGTTTCCAAGAACATCAATGAGCAGTTCTTC. It yields the protein CASSKRQVSKNINEQFF. The chain uses TRBV21-1 and TRBJ2-1; TRBD1 is the table's D call and was not checked against the DNA. TRBV21-1 is listed as a pseudogene. This CDR3 is built from 17 residues.